Listed below are T cell receptor beta chains from one sample, sequenced in a study of cytomegalovirus exposure and HLA in healthy donors. Sequencing was performed with immunoSEQ multiplex PCR; in TCRdb, only in-frame clones are kept and a portion is missing. The sample consists of 90,000 or so clones, approximately 60% of them appearing once. Sequenced material: PBMCs. These TCRs come from a boy aged 5-17 years in good health and CMV-seropositive. Each CDR3 is given with its conserved first and last residue. A D gene is named only where the DNA matches it firmly. Size tells how often a clone was seen (once, few, many) or the class of an expanded clone, and some rows leave it out.

cdr3_nt cdr3_aa j_call v_call d_call clone_size
TGTGCCAGTAGTGTAAACAGGGGGCAGACAGATACGCAGTATTTT CASSVNRGQTDTQYF TRBJ2-3 TRBV19 TRBD1 few
TGTGCCCCCGGGAGTTTTCGGCAGTTCTTC CAPGSFRQFF TRBJ2-1 TRBV5-8 - once
TGTGCCAGCAGCTTAGCAGGCGTGAATTCACCCCTCCACTTT CASSLAGVNSPLHF TRBJ1-6 TRBV7-3 - -
TGTGCCAGCAGCCGGGGAGGGTCTGGGGCCAACGTCCTGACTTTC CASSRGGSGANVLTF TRBJ2-6 TRBV9 TRBD2 -
TGTGCCAGCAGCTTAGGGACTAGCGGGGGAGATACGCAGTATTTT CASSLGTSGGDTQYF TRBJ2-3 TRBV7-9 TRBD2 -
TGCGCCAGCAGCGGGGACACGAACACCGGGGAGCTGTTTTTT CASSGDTNTGELFF TRBJ2-2 TRBV5-1 - -
TGCGCCAGCAGCTTGGGAGGGCAGCGCACTGAAGCTTTCTTT CASSLGGQRTEAFF TRBJ1-1 TRBV5-1 - -
TGTGCCAGCAGCGTGCTAGCGGGATACACCGGGGAGCTGTTTTTT CASSVLAGYTGELFF TRBJ2-2 TRBV9 TRBD2 -
TGTGCCAGCAGTACGCGGCCGGGGGACACAGATACGCAGTATTTT CASSTRPGDTDTQYF TRBJ2-3 TRBV6-4 - -
TGTGCCAGCAGTCCCGGGACTAGCGTGTACGAGCAGTACTTC CASSPGTSVYEQYF TRBJ2-7 TRBV27 TRBD2 -
TGTGCCAGCAGACCGAGACTAGCGGGGGCCCTTAGCTCCTACAATGAGCAGTTCTTC CASRPRLAGALSSYNEQFF TRBJ2-1 TRBV27 TRBD2 -
TGTGCCAGCAGCTCCTCCGGGACTAACAATGAGCAGTTCTTC CASSSSGTNNEQFF TRBJ2-1 TRBV7-3 TRBD2 once
TGTGCCAGCAGCTTCAATTACAATGAGCAGTTCTTC CASSFNYNEQFF TRBJ2-1 TRBV11-2 - -
TGCGCCAGCAGTGGTCGAGACACCGGGGAGCTGTTTTTT CASSGRDTGELFF TRBJ2-2 TRBV10-1 - -
TGTGCCAGCAGCTTAGTGGAGACTGAAGCTTTCTTT CASSLVETEAFF TRBJ1-1 TRBV7-9 - -
TGTGCCAGCAGCGAACAGGGGGTCGACTATGGCTACACCTTC CASSEQGVDYGYTF TRBJ1-2 TRBV2 TRBD1 -
TGTGCCTGGAGTGTAACTGGCACTGAAGCTTTCTTT CAWSVTGTEAFF TRBJ1-1 TRBV30 - -
TGCGCCAGCAGCCAAGTCGATAATTCACCCCTCCACTTT CASSQVDNSPLHF TRBJ1-6 TRBV4-1 - -
TGTGCTAGTGGTTCCCTCCACGCGGGGGCTTTCTTT CASGSLHAGAFF TRBJ1-1 TRBV12-5 - -
TGTGCCAGCAGCGCGGTAGCGGGAGATACCTACGAGCAGTACTTC CASSAVAGDTYEQYF TRBJ2-7 TRBV7-2 TRBD2 -
TGTGCCAGTAGTATTCGGGCGCGGGTTGGAAGATCACCCCTCCACTTT CASSIRARVGRSPLHF TRBJ1-6 TRBV19 - -
TGTGCAAGTCGCTTTGGCGGGACCGGGGAGCTGTTTTTT CASRFGGTGELFF TRBJ2-2 TRBV12-2 - few
TGTGCCATCTGGGGGGACGGAGGCACTGAAGCTTTCTTT CAIWGDGGTEAFF TRBJ1-1 TRBV10-3 - -
TGCGCCAGCAGCTTGGTTCATTCGGACTCTGGGGTGGGAAACACCATATATTTT CASSLVHSDSGVGNTIYF TRBJ1-3 TRBV5-1 - -
TGTGCCTGGAGCAGGCGGACAGTCGAGACAGATACGCAGTATTTT CAWSRRTVETDTQYF TRBJ2-3 TRBV30 - -
TGTGCCAGCAGTGGCTCCGGGACAGGGGCTTTCAATGGCTACACCTTC CASSGSGTGAFNGYTF TRBJ1-2 TRBV25-1 TRBD1 -
TGTGCCAGCAGACACGGGACAGGGTGGCCCGGGGAGCTGTTTTTT CASRHGTGWPGELFF TRBJ2-2 TRBV2 TRBD1 -
TGTGCCAGCAGCCATACTAGCGGGAGGGCCGGGGGATCGCAGTTCTTC CASSHTSGRAGGSQFF TRBJ2-1 TRBV7-2 TRBD2 once
TGTGCCAGCAGCTTCCAGGGAGGGAACACTGAAGCTTTCTTT CASSFQGGNTEAFF TRBJ1-1 TRBV7-9 - few
TGTGCTAGCAAAAAGGGGGTCTTGACAGATACGCAGTATTTT CASKKGVLTDTQYF TRBJ2-3 TRBV12-5 - -
TGTGCCAGCAGTTACCCGGAAGGAGGCAATCAGCCCCAGCATTTT CASSYPEGGNQPQHF TRBJ1-5 TRBV6-6 - -
TGTGCCAGCAGCTTGGTTAAGGGCCCAGGGGGTGAAGCTTTCTTT CASSLVKGPGGEAFF TRBJ1-1 TRBV5-4 TRBD1 -
TGTGCCAGCAGCTTATGGGGGACAGGGTTCAATGAGCAGTTCTTC CASSLWGTGFNEQFF TRBJ2-1 TRBV7-6 TRBD1 -
TGTGCCAGCAGTGTACGGGGACAGAGGAACACCGGGGAGCTGTTTTTT CASSVRGQRNTGELFF TRBJ2-2 TRBV2 TRBD1 -
TGTGCCAGCAGTGAAAGGGCCGGGACAGGGCTTCTAGCCTTTAATTCACCCCTCCACTTT CASSERAGTGLLAFNSPLHF TRBJ1-6 TRBV6-1 TRBD1 -
TGTGCCAGCAGTGTCGGCTCAGGGTCTCACACTGAAGCTTTCTTT CASSVGSGSHTEAFF TRBJ1-1 TRBV2 - once
TGTGCCAGCAGTCGACAGGGGTCTGGAAACACCATATATTTT CASSRQGSGNTIYF TRBJ1-3 TRBV6-5 TRBD1 -
TGTGCCAGTCAGCGGGATAGCAATCAGCCCCAGCATTTT CASQRDSNQPQHF TRBJ1-5 TRBV6-5 - -
TGTGCCAGCAGCTTGAACAGTTATAGCAATCAGCCCCAGCATTTT CASSLNSYSNQPQHF TRBJ1-5 TRBV11-2 - -
TGCGCCAGCAGCTTGGGCGGGGGGCCTTCCTACGAGCAGTACTTC CASSLGGGPSYEQYF TRBJ2-7 TRBV5-1 TRBD2 few
TGTGCCAGCAGTCCGCGACAGCCGTCTGAAGCTTTCTTT CASSPRQPSEAFF TRBJ1-1 TRBV28 - -
TGCAGCGTAAAGCAGGGAAGCAGCACAGATACGCAGTATTTT CSVKQGSSTDTQYF TRBJ2-3 TRBV29-1 - -
TGCGCCAGCAGCTTAGGACAGGGTGGAAGCGCCGGGGAGCTGTTTTTT CASSLGQGGSAGELFF TRBJ2-2 TRBV5-1 TRBD1 -
TGCGCCAGCAGCCCAACCAGGGGAAATGAGCAGTTCTTC CASSPTRGNEQFF TRBJ2-1 TRBV4-3 - -
TGTGCCACTGGGGGGGGCGGGCCTGAAGCTTTCTTT CATGGGGPEAFF TRBJ1-1 TRBV30 - -
TGTGCCACCAGCCGGGGGGCGCGTGAAAAACTGTTTTTT CATSRGAREKLFF TRBJ1-4 TRBV15 - -
TGTGCCAGCAGCAAAGGGGGGGGGCTCCATAGCAATCAGCCCCAGCATTTT CASSKGGGLHSNQPQHF TRBJ1-5 TRBV21-1 - -
TGCGCCAGCAGCTCCCTCACGGTTGGCTATGGCTACACCTTC CASSSLTVGYGYTF TRBJ1-2 TRBV5-1 - -
TGTGCCAGCAGCCCGACTAGCGGGAGGATTTCCTACGAGCAGTACTTC CASSPTSGRISYEQYF TRBJ2-7 TRBV5-4 TRBD2 -
TGTGCCAGTAGAACAGGGGGAGGTGGGGCCAACGTCCTGACTTTC CASRTGGGGANVLTF TRBJ2-6 TRBV19 TRBD1 few
TGTGCCAGCAGCCCCGGGACAGGGAACTATGGCTACACCTTC CASSPGTGNYGYTF TRBJ1-2 TRBV5-4 TRBD1 -
TGCAGCGTTGTAAGGGCCTCGGGGGGCAACTCCTACGAGCAGTACTTC CSVVRASGGNSYEQYF TRBJ2-7 TRBV29-1 - once
TGCGCCAGCAGCTTGGGAGTGAGCTCCTATAATTCACCCCTCCACTTT CASSLGVSSYNSPLHF TRBJ1-6 TRBV5-1 - -